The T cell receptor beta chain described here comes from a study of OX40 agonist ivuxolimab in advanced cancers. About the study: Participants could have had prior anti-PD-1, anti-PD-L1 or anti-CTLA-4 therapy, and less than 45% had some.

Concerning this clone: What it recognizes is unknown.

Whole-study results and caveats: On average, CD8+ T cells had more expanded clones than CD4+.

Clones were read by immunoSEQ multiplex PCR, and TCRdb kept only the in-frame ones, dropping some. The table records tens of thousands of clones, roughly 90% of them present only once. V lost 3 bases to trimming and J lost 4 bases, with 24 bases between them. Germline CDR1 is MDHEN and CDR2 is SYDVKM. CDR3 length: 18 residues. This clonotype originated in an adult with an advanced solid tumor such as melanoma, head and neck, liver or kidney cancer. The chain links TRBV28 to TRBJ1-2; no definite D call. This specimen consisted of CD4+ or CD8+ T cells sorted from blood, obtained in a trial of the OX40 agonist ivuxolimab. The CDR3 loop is CASSFWAATQTFSYGYTF. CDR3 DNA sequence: TGTGCCAGCAGTTTTTGGGCAGCCACACAGACTTTCAGCTATGGCTACACCTTC.